The rows below give T cell receptor beta chains drawn from one sample of a study of PD-L1 blockade in urothelial cancer. Assay used: immunoSEQ multiplex PCR; TCRdb lists only in-frame clones, some missing. The table includes under 90,000 clones, 90% to 95% detected once. Sequencing used PBMCs, obtained around atezolizumab (anti-PD-L1) treatment. These receptors originate from a man aged 55-75 years with urothelial cancer. Each CDR3 is given without its conserved first and last residue. For some rows the clone size is stated as once, few or many, or as a class when expanded; others skip it.

NA	TRBV19	ASRTEWGTDTQY
NA	TRBV9	ASSVGPVNYGYT
NA	TRBV7-2	ASSLGGGRVDEAF
NA	TRBV9	ASSSGLAGWSYNEQF
few	TRBV7-9	ASSLGAGTGDFT
NA	TRBV7-8	ASSLARGTYNEQF
NA	TRBV29-1	SVEAGTGGGYGYT
NA	TRBV29-1	SVPGNTGELF
NA	TRBV18	ASSLSTGSNYGYT
NA	TRBV30	AWSGPTAGEQF
NA	TRBV30	AWSGGRGKNIQY
NA	TRBV5-1	ASSKTGTGYNEQF
once	TRBV19	ASFDRLSGNTIY
NA	TRBV19	ASSKKKGQGTEAF
NA	TRBV27	ASTRSAGGSGYT
NA	TRBV29-1	SVQQVENYGYT
NA	TRBV6-1	ASTSRGGGRELF
NA	TRBV18	ASSPGTGSTGELF
few	TRBV6-5	ASSQTGHQNSPLH
NA	TRBV7-2	ASSSGLAGGETQY
NA	TRBV10-1	ASTGQGSDLCNEQF
NA	TRBV7-2	ASSSDRNSPLH
NA	TRBV7-2	ASSLSGGGSSTDTQY
NA	TRBV9	ASSVGGQGWNTGELF
NA	TRBV23-1	ASSQSPHRGTPLH
NA	TRBV6-5	ASSYSTGNGYT
NA	TRBV28	ASNSRVGTQY
NA	TRBV27	ASRQQGQIDQPQH
once	TRBV7-2	ASSLSGMYNEQF
NA	TRBV7-2	ASSFNSGGYNEQF
NA	TRBV6-1	ASGQATLLAYGYT
NA	TRBV5-4	ASRSEGEYNSPLH
NA	TRBV6-5	ASSYSFPGSYEQY